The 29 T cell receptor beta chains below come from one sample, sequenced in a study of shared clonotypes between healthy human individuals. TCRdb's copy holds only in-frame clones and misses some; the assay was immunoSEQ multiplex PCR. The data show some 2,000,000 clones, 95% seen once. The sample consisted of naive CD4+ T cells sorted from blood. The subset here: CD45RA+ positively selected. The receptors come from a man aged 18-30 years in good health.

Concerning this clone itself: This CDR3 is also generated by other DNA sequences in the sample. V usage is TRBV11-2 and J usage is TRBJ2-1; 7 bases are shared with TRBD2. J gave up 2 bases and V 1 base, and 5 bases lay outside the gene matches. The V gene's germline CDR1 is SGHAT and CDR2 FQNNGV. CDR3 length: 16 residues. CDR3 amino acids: CASSLGSSGTYNEQFF. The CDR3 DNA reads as TGTGCCAGCAGCTTAGGCTCTAGCGGAACCTACAATGAGCAGTTCTTC.

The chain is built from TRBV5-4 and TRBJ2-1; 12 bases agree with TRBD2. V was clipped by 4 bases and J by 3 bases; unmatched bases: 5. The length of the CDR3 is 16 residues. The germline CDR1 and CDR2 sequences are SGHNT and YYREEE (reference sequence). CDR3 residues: CASSHGTSGHYNEQFF. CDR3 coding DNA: TGTGCCAGCAGCCACGGGACTAGCGGGCACTACAATGAGCAGTTCTTC.

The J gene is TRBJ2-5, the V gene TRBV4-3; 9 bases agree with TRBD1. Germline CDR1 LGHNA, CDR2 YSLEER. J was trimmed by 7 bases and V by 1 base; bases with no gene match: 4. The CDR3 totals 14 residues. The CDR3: CASSQGRQGGTQYF. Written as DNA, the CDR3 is TGCGCCAGCAGCCAAGGGAGACAGGGGGGGACCCAGTACTTC.

The DNA of the CDR3 is TGTGCCAGCAGTTCTCCGGGACTACCCTACGAGCAGTACTTC. Protein: CASSSPGLPYEQYF. The chain is built from TRBV27 and TRBJ2-7, with 7 bases lining up with TRBD2. The CDR3 has 14 amino acids. The germline gives CDR1 MNHEY, CDR2 SMNVEV (reference sequence). J lost 2 bases, V lost 4 bases, and 5 bases had no gene match.

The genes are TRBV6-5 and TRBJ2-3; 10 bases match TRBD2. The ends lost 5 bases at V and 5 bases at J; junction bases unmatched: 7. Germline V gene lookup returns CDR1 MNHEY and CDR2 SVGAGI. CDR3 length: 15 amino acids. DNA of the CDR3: TGTGCCAGCAGTCCCCTAGCGGGAGAGGGAGATACGCAGTATTTT. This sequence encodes CASSPLAGEGDTQYF.

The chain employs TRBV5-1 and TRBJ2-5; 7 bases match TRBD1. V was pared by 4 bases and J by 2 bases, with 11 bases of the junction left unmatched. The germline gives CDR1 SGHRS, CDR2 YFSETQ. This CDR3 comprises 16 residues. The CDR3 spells CASSPIMPGQQETQYF. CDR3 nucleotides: TGCGCCAGCAGCCCAATTATGCCGGGACAGCAAGAGACCCAGTACTTC.

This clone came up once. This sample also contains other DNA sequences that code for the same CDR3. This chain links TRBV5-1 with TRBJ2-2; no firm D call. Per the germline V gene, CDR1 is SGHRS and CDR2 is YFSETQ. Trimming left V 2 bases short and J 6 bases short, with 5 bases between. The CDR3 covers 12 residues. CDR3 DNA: TGCGCCAGCAGCTTTTTACCCGGGGAGCTGTTTTTT. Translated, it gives CASSFLPGELFF.

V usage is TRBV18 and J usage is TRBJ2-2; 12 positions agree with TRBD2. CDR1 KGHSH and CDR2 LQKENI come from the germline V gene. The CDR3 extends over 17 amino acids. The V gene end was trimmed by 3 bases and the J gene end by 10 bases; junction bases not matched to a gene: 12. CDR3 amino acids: CASSPLAGGSFRLELFF. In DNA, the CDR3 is TGTGCCAGCTCACCGCTAGCGGGAGGGTCCTTTCGTTTGGAGCTGTTTTTT. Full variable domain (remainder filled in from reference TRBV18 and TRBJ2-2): NAGVMQNPRHLVRRRGQEARLRCSPMKGHSHVYWYRQLPEEGLKFMVYLQKENIIDESGMPKERFSAEFPKEGPSILRIQQVVRGDSAAYFCASSPLAGGSFRLELFFGEGSRLTVL.

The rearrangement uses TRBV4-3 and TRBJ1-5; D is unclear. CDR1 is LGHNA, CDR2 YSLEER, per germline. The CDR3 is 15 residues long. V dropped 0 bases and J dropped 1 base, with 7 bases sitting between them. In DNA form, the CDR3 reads TGCGCCAGCAGCCAAGAATATGAAAGCAATCAGCCCCAGCATTTT. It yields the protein CASSQEYESNQPQHF.

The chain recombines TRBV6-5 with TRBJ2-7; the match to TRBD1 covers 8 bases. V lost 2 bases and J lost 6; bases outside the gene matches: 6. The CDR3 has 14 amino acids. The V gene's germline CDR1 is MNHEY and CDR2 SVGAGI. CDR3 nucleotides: TGTGCCAGCAGTTACGCGACAGGGGTTAGCGAGCAGTACTTC. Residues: CASSYATGVSEQYF.

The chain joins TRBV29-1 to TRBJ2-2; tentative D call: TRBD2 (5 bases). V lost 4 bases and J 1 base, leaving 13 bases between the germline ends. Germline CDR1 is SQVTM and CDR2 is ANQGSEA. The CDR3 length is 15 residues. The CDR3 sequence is CSVGPRRENTGELFF. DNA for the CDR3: TGCAGCGTTGGACCCAGACGGGAGAACACCGGGGAGCTGTTTTTT.

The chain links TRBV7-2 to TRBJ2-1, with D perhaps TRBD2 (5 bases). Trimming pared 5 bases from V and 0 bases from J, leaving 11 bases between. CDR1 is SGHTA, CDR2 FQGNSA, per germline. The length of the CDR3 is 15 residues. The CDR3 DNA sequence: TGTGCCAGCAGCGGCGGGCTAGGCTCCTACAATGAGCAGTTCTTC. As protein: CASSGGLGSYNEQFF.

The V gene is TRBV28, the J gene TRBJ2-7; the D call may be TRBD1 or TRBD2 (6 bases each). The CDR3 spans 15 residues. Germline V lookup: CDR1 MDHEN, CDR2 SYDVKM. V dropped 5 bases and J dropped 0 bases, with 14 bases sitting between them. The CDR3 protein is CASSTAQGGSYEQYF. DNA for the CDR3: TGTGCCAGCAGTACAGCACAGGGAGGCTCCTACGAGCAGTACTTC.

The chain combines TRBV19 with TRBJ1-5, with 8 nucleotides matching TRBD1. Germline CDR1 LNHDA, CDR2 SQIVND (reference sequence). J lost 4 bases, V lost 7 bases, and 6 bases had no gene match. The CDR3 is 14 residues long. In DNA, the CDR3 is TGTGCCAGTAACCCTGGACAGGGTAATCAGCCCCAGCATTTT. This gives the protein CASNPGQGNQPQHF.

Written as DNA, the CDR3 is TGTGCCAGCAGCCCGGGACAGGCGACTAACTATGGCTACACCTTC. This translates into CASSPGQATNYGYTF. This sequence joins TRBV7-3 and TRBJ1-2; TRBD1 matches at 8 bases. Germline loops: CDR1 SGHTA, CDR2 FQGTGA. Trimming took 5 bases from V and 0 from J; bases not matched to a gene: 5. The CDR3 loop spans 15 amino acids.

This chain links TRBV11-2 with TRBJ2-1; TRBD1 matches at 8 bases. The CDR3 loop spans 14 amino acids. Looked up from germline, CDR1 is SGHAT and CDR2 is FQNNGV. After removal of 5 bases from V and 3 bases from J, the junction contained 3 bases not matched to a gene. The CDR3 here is CASSTGTGYNEQFF. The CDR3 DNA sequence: TGTGCCAGCAGCACCGGGACAGGCTACAATGAGCAGTTCTTC.

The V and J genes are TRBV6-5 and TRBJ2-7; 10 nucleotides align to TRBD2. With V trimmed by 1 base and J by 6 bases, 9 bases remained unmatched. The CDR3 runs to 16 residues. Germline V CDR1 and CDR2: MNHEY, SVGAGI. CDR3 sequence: CASSYWLAGVGREQYF. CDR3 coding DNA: TGTGCCAGCAGTTACTGGCTAGCGGGAGTTGGGCGCGAGCAGTACTTC.

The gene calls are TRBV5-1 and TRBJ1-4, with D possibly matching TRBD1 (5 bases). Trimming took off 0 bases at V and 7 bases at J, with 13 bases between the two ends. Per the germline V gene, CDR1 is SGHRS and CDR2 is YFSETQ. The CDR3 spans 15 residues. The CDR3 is CASSLAGQGSEKLFF. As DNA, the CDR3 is TGCGCCAGCAGCTTGGCCGGTCAGGGATCTGAAAAACTGTTTTTT.

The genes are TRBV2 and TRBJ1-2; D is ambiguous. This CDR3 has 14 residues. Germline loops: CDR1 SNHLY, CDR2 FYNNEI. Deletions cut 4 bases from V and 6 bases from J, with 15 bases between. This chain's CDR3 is CASSGWGGYNGYTF. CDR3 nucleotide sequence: TGTGCCAGCAGTGGTTGGGGTGGATATAATGGCTACACCTTC.

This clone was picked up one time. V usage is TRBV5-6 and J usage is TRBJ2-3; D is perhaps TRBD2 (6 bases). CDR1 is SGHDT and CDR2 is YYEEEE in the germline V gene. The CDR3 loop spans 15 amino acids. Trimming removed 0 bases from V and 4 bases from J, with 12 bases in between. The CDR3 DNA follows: TGTGCCAGCAGCTTGGGCGGGGTTGGCCCAGATACGCAGTATTTT. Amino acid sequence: CASSLGGVGPDTQYF.

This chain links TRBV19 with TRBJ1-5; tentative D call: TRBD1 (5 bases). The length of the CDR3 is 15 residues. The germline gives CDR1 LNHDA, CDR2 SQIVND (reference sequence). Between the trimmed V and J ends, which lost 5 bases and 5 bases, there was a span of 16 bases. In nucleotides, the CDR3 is TGTGCCAGTAGTTGGGCGGGGGTAGGTGATCAGCCCCAGCATTTT. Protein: CASSWAGVGDQPQHF.

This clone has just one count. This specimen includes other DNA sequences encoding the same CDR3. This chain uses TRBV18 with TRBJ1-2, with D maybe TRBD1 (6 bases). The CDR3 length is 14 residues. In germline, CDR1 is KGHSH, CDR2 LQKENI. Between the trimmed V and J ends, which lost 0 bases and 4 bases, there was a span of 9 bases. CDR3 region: CASSPPGGAYGYTF. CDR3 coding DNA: TGTGCCAGCTCACCACCCGGGGGCGCCTATGGCTACACCTTC.

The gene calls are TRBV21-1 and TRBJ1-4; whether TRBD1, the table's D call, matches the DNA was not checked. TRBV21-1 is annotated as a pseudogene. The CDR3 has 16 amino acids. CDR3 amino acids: CASSHPRTEELIEMFF. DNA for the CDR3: TGTGCCAGCAGCCACCCGCGGACAGAGGAGTTGATTGAAATGTTTTTT.

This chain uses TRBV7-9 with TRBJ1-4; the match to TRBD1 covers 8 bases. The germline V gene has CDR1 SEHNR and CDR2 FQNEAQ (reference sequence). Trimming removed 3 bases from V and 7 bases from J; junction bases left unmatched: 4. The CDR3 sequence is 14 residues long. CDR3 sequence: CASSFGQGPEKLFF. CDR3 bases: TGTGCCAGCAGCTTCGGACAGGGTCCTGAAAAACTGTTTTTT.

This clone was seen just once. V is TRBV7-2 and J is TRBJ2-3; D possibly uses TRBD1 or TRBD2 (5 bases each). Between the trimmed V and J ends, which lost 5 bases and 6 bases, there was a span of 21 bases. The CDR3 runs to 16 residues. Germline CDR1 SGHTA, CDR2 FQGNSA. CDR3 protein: CASSTPIGTRADTQYF. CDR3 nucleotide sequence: TGTGCCAGCAGCACCCCCATCGGGACCCGGGCCGATACGCAGTATTTT.

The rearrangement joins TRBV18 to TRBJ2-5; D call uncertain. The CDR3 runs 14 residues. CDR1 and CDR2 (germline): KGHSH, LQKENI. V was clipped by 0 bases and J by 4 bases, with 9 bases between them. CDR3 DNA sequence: TGTGCCAGCTCACCACCGGTCGGTGGAGAGACCCAGTACTTC. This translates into CASSPPVGGETQYF.

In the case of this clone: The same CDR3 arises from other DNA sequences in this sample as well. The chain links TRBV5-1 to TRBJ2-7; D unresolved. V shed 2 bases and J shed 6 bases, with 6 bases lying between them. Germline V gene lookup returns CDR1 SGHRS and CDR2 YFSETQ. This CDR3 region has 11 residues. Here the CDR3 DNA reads TGCGCCAGCAGCTTTACCGGCGAGCAGTACTTC. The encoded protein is CASSFTGEQYF.

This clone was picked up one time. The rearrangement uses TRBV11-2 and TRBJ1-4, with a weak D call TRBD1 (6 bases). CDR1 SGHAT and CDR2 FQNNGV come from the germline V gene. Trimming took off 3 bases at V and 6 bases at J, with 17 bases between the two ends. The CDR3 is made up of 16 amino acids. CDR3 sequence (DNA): TGTGCCAGCAGCTTCGGGGGGCTCCGAGATGATGAAAAACTGTTTTTT. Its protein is CASSFGGLRDDEKLFF.

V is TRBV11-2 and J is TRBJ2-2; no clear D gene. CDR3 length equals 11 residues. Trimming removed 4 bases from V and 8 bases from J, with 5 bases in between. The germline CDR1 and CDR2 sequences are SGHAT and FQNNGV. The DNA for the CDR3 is TGTGCCAGCAGCTCGCCAGGGGAGCTGTTTTTT. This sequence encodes CASSSPGELFF.